Following are 3 T cell receptor beta chains from one sample sequenced in a study of cytomegalovirus exposure and HLA in healthy donors (dated by TCRdb to about 2017). Preparation of the library involved the immunoSEQ multiplex PCR assay. The multiplex PCR relied on a mix of 60 forward primers for TCR Vbeta segments and 13 reverse primers for TCR Jbeta segments. TCRdb holds this immuneACCESS table with in-frame rearrangements only. Some clones are missing; in checked studies, unresolved V genes explain under half, and the rest has no known cause. Across this sample there are 95,000 to 150,000 clones, with 70% to 80% seen only once. 6.5% to 9% of the sample lies in the top ten. Sequences were obtained from PBMCs. Every receptor here comes from a woman in her 40s in good health and CMV-seropositive.

The V call is TRBV10-3, the J call TRBJ2-3, with D unclear. The CDR3 length is 14 residues. Germline CDR1 reads ENHRY; CDR2 reads SYGVKD. Between the trimmed V and J ends, which lost 0 bases and 4 bases, there was a span of 8 bases. CDR3 DNA sequence: TGTGCCATCAGTGAGTCGAGCAATCCAGATACGCAGTATTTT. Translated, it gives CAISESSNPDTQYF.

The chain carries TRBV5-1 and TRBJ1-1; D is possibly TRBD1 (5 bases). Deletions cut 2 bases from V and 6 bases from J, with 11 bases between. The CDR3 covers 13 residues. Germline CDR1 and CDR2: SGHRS and YFSETQ. The CDR3 region is CASSFSGPSEAFF. The CDR3 DNA sequence: TGCGCCAGCAGCTTTTCAGGGCCATCTGAAGCTTTCTTT.

This clone was found a few times. CDR3 in amino acids: CASSLYTEKLFF. As DNA, the CDR3 is TGTGCCAGCAGCTTATACACCGAAAAACTGTTTTTT. V and J are TRBV7-6 and TRBJ1-4, with D unclear. Germline assignment: CDR1 SGHVS and CDR2 FNYEAQ. The CDR3 spans 12 residues. Trimming removed 2 bases at V and 8 bases at J, with 6 bases between.